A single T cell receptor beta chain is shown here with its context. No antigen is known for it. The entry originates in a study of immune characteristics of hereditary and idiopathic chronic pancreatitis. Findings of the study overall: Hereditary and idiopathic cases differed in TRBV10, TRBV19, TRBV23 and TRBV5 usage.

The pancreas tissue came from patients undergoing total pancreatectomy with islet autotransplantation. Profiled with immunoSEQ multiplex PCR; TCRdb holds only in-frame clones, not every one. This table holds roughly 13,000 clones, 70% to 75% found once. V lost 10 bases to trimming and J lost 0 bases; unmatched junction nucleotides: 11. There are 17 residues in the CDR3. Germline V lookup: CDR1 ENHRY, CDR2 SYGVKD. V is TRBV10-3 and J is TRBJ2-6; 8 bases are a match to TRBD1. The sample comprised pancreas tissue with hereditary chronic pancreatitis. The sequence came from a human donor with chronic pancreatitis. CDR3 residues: CATGLGQGSSGANVLTF. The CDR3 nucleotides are TGTGCCACCGGCCTAGGACAGGGAAGCTCTGGGGCCAACGTCCTGACTTTC.